The 21 T cell receptor beta chains below were found in one sample sequenced in a study of shared clonotypes between healthy human individuals. Here immunoSEQ multiplex PCR was the method, and the copy in TCRdb shows in-frame clones only, minus some. This sample yields approximately 700,000 clones, of which roughly 73% are seen a single time; 1.5% to 2% belongs to the top ten. Sequenced: memory CD4+ T cells sorted from blood. The subset is: CD45RA-negative fraction. The source is a woman in her 30s in good health.

In nucleotides, the CDR3 is TGTGCCAGCAGTAATGTTAGCGGGAGTGTCGACAATGAGCAGTTCTTC. Translating it yields CASSNVSGSVDNEQFF. This chain connects TRBV6-7 to TRBJ2-1; TRBD2 agrees at 9 bases. TRBV6-7 is given ORF status, its function remaining uncertain. The CDR3 has 16 amino acids. Trimming removed 5 bases from V and 5 bases from J; junction bases left unmatched: 10.

The J gene is TRBJ2-1, the V gene TRBV7-7; possible D gene TRBD1, 6 bases. CDR3 size: 15 residues. V was clipped by 1 base and J by 3 bases, with 10 bases between them. In germline, CDR1 is SSHAT, CDR2 FNYEAQ (reference sequence). The CDR3 coding sequence is TGTGCCAGCAGCTTAGGGACAGCCAACTACAATGAGCAGTTCTTC. Its translation: CASSLGTANYNEQFF.

The rearrangement joins TRBV25-1 to TRBJ1-4; 10 positions agree with TRBD1. The germline gives CDR1 MGHDK, CDR2 SYGVNS. V was pared by 3 bases and J by 7 bases, with 2 bases of the junction left unmatched. This CDR3 spans 14 amino acids. The CDR3 DNA follows: TGTGCCAGCAGTGACCGGACAGGGGGTGAAAAACTGTTTTTT. It encodes CASSDRTGGEKLFF.

The chain recombines TRBV5-1 with TRBJ1-1, with 10 bases lining up with TRBD1. CDR3 length: 18 amino acids. Germline V gene sequence: CDR1 SGHRS, CDR2 YFSETQ. The trim removed 1 base at V and 0 bases at J, leaving 9 bases unmatched. The CDR3 DNA is TGCGCCAGCAGCTTGATCGGGACAGGGGCTACGATGAACACTGAAGCTTTCTTT. It specifies CASSLIGTGATMNTEAFF.

This clone was observed a handful of times. The V and J genes are TRBV30 and TRBJ1-4; TRBD1 is a possible D gene (5 bases). Germline values: CDR1 GTSNPN, CDR2 SVGIG (reference sequence). CDR3 size: 15 residues. Trimming removed 1 base from V and 4 bases from J, with 13 bases in between. The CDR3 here is CAWSGGRNVNEKLFF. Here the CDR3 DNA reads TGTGCCTGGAGTGGGGGACGGAACGTTAATGAAAAACTGTTTTTT.

This clone has a single count. V gene TRBV28 combines with J gene TRBJ1-3, with D unresolved. This CDR3 comprises 17 residues. Germline lookup yields CDR1 MDHEN and CDR2 SYDVKM. Between the trimmed V and J ends, which lost 2 bases and 0 bases, there was a span of 14 bases. The CDR3 bases are TGTGCCAGCAGTTTAATACTCGGGCCGCACTCTGGAAACACCATATATTTT. Protein sequence: CASSLILGPHSGNTIYF.

This rearrangement joins TRBV29-1 to TRBJ1-4; D possibly corresponds to TRBD1 (5 bases). V was pared by 7 bases and J by 4 bases, with 13 bases between. The CDR3 length is 13 residues. Germline-derived CDR1 and CDR2 are SQVTM and ANQGSEA. The CDR3 coding sequence is TGCAGCGCGGAACAGGCGGGTAATGAAAAACTGTTTTTT. This encodes CSAEQAGNEKLFF.

For this clone: A single base is all that separates this from a far larger clone, so a read error is likely. The gene calls are TRBV27 and TRBJ1-1; the match to TRBD1 covers 9 bases. The CDR3 contains 14 residues. CDR1 is MNHEY and CDR2 is SMNVEV in the germline V gene (reference sequence). The trim removed 7 bases at V and 10 bases at J, leaving 13 bases unmatched. CDR3 DNA sequence: TGTGCCAGCAATCTACATGGGGACAGGGTGGGAGCTTTCTTT. This encodes CASNLHGDRVGAFF.

This clone has just a few counts. The V and J genes are TRBV6-1 and TRBJ2-7; weak D call: TRBD2 (5 bases). V gave up 2 bases and J gave up 0 bases, with 8 bases separating them. The CDR3 runs 14 residues. From germline, CDR1 is MNHNS and CDR2 SASEGT. The CDR3 DNA is TGTGCCAGCAGTGAAAGAGGGAGCTCCTACGAGCAGTACTTC. Its protein is CASSERGSSYEQYF.

Only one count was recorded for this clone. This rearrangement joins TRBV27 to TRBJ2-7; TRBD2 matches 7 bases. The V gene's germline CDR1 is MNHEY and CDR2 SMNVEV (reference sequence). The CDR3 loop spans 14 amino acids. With 5 bases clipped from V and 1 base from J, the junction kept 5 bases outside the gene matches. The CDR3 reads CASSDGLGSYEQYF. Written as DNA, the CDR3 is TGTGCCAGCAGTGATGGACTAGGATCCTACGAGCAGTACTTC.

The chain couples TRBV28 to TRBJ2-5; TRBD2 matches at 12 bases. Losses at the gene ends were 8 bases for V and 2 bases for J; bases not matched to a gene: 6. Per the germline V gene, CDR1 is MDHEN and CDR2 is SYDVKM. This CDR3 has 15 amino acids. CDR3: CASQRGLAGQETQYF. CDR3 sequence (DNA): TGTGCCAGCCAAAGAGGACTAGCGGGACAAGAGACCCAGTACTTC.

V is TRBV7-2 and J is TRBJ2-1, with 7 bases matching TRBD2. Trimming at V came to 4 bases and at J to 9 bases, leaving 12 bases not matched to a gene. There are 15 residues in the CDR3. CDR1 is SGHTA, CDR2 FQGNSA, per germline. The CDR3 region has the DNA TGTGCCAGCAGCTCTTTTGGCGGGAGAGGAACTGAGCAGTTCTTC. Translated: CASSSFGGRGTEQFF. Using reference TRBV7-2 and TRBJ2-1 for the parts outside the CDR3, the full variable domain is GAGVSQSPSNKVTEKGKDVELRCDPISGHTALYWYRQSLGQGLEFLIYFQGNSAPDKSGLPSDRFSAERTGGSVSTLTIQRTQQEDSAVYLCASSSFGGRGTEQFFGPGTRLTVL.

The chain links TRBV5-4 to TRBJ1-2; TRBD1 matches at 9 bases. The trim removed 0 bases at V and 6 bases at J, leaving 9 bases unmatched. Germline CDR1 reads SGHNT; CDR2 reads YYREEE (reference sequence). The CDR3 runs 16 residues. The CDR3 reads CASSLDTGGAGDGYTF. CDR3 DNA: TGTGCCAGCAGCTTGGATACAGGGGGCGCAGGGGATGGCTACACCTTC.

The chain combines TRBV6-6 with TRBJ2-5, with TRBD1 matching over 7 bases. Germline assignment: CDR1 MNHNY and CDR2 SVGAGI (reference sequence). This CDR3 is built from 14 residues. With V trimmed by 5 bases and J by 2 bases, 5 bases remained unmatched. The CDR3 DNA is TGTGCCAGCAGTGCCCAGACAGGGCAAGAGACCCAGTACTTC. It is translated as CASSAQTGQETQYF.

The chain's CDR3 is CSVWAQGLWGYTF. In DNA, the CDR3 is TGCAGCGTGTGGGCACAGGGACTCTGGGGCTACACCTTC. V usage is TRBV29-1 and J usage is TRBJ1-2, with D maybe TRBD1 (6 bases). V was clipped by 6 bases and J by 8 bases, with 19 bases between them. CDR1 SQVTM and CDR2 ANQGSEA come from the germline V gene. This CDR3 is 13 amino acids long.

The CDR3 sequence: CASSATTGGPYNEQFF. The CDR3 DNA follows: TGTGCCAGTAGTGCCACGACAGGGGGCCCCTACAATGAGCAGTTCTTC. The rearrangement uses TRBV19 and TRBJ2-1, with 10 bases fitting TRBD1. The CDR3 loop spans 16 amino acids. In germline, CDR1 is LNHDA, CDR2 SQIVND (reference sequence). Trimming took 5 bases from V and 2 from J; bases not matched to a gene: 6.

CDR3: CATSRDQAEYEQYF. For the CDR3, the DNA is TGTGCCACCAGCAGAGATCAGGCCGAGTACGAGCAGTACTTC. V gene TRBV15 combines with J gene TRBJ2-7, with D uncertain. This CDR3 has 14 residues. The V end lost 0 bases, the J end lost 4 bases, and 10 bases lay between the germline ends. The V gene's germline CDR1 is LNHNV and CDR2 YYDKDF (reference sequence).

This clone appeared a few times. This sequence joins TRBV28 and TRBJ2-2; possibly TRBD2 for D (5 bases). With 3 bases removed from V and 5 bases from J, the gap between germline ends came to 13 bases. The CDR3 runs to 15 residues. Germline lookup yields CDR1 MDHEN and CDR2 SYDVKM. CDR3 in amino acids: CASSLLGTGTGELFF. The CDR3 DNA is TGTGCCAGCAGTTTGCTCGGAACGGGAACCGGGGAGCTGTTTTTT.

This rearrangement joins TRBV7-9 to TRBJ1-2, with no clear D. This CDR3 has 14 amino acids. Germline lookup yields CDR1 SEHNR and CDR2 FQNEAQ (reference sequence). Trimming left V 2 bases short and J 8 bases short, with 15 bases between. The CDR3 spells CASSLQADLEGYTF. CDR3 bases: TGTGCCAGCAGCTTACAGGCCGACTTAGAGGGCTACACCTTC.

This rearrangement joins TRBV14 to TRBJ2-1; the D is unclear. V lost 1 base and J 11 bases, leaving 15 bases between the germline ends. The germline CDR1 and CDR2 sequences are SGHDN and FVKESK. CDR3 length equals 14 residues. Here the CDR3 DNA reads TGTGCCAGCAGCCAAGTCGCAGTAGGCGCGAAGCAGTTCTTC. Amino acid sequence: CASSQVAVGAKQFF.

This clone appeared once. The J gene is TRBJ2-7, the V gene TRBV27; unclear D gene. Germline assignment: CDR1 MNHEY and CDR2 SMNVEV (reference sequence). The CDR3 is made up of 13 amino acids. The V gene lost 4 bases and the J gene lost 0 bases, with 7 bases spanning the gap. The CDR3: CASSSPISYEQYF. The CDR3 coding sequence is TGTGCCAGCAGTTCTCCAATCTCCTACGAGCAGTACTTC.